A selection of T cell receptor beta chains follows, all from one sample in a study of blood T cell repertoires in COVID-19. Profiling relied on immunoSEQ multiplex PCR, and the TCRdb table lists in-frame clones only, not all of them. The sample lists a few hundred thousand clones; approximately 81% were seen once. Sequencing used peripheral blood. The receptors here all came from a man in his forties or fifties with acute or convalescent COVID-19. The CDR3 runs from the conserved cysteine through the conserved F or W. Fields, in order: clone size, J gene, CDR3 length, D gene, V gene, CDR3 protein, CDR3 DNA. D genes are given only for firm matches. Part of the rows lack a size; the others show once, few, many or a class for expanded clones.

abundance: -
j_gene: TRBJ2-2
len: 14
d_gene: TRBD1
v_gene: TRBV6-4
CDR3aa: CASKGTGGTGELFF
CDR3nt: TGTGCCAGCAAAGGGACAGGGGGCACCGGGGAGCTGTTTTTT

abundance: few
j_gene: TRBJ1-5
len: 13
d_gene: -
v_gene: TRBV11-2
CDR3aa: CASSLGATQPQHF
CDR3nt: TGTGCCAGCAGCTTAGGGGCAACCCAGCCCCAGCATTTT

abundance: few
j_gene: TRBJ2-3
len: 16
d_gene: TRBD2
v_gene: TRBV20-1
CDR3aa: CSASPPTSVVGDTQYF
CDR3nt: TGCAGTGCTAGTCCACCTACTAGCGTGGTGGGGGATACGCAGTATTTT

abundance: -
j_gene: TRBJ1-2
len: 12
d_gene: -
v_gene: TRBV5-8
CDR3aa: CASSSGGHGYTF
CDR3nt: TGTGCCAGCAGCTCTGGTGGCCATGGCTACACCTTC

abundance: -
j_gene: TRBJ1-6
len: 13
d_gene: -
v_gene: TRBV21-1
CDR3aa: CASSCRVNSPLHF
CDR3nt: TGTGCCAGCAGCTGCCGGGTTAATTCACCCCTCCACTTT

abundance: -
j_gene: TRBJ1-1
len: 12
d_gene: -
v_gene: TRBV29-1
CDR3aa: CSVMIRGTEAFF
CDR3nt: TGCAGCGTCATGATTAGGGGGACTGAAGCTTTCTTT

abundance: -
j_gene: TRBJ2-4
len: 15
d_gene: TRBD1
v_gene: TRBV18
CDR3aa: CASSPLGDRWNIQYF
CDR3nt: TGTGCCAGCTCACCCCTGGGGGACAGATGGAACATTCAGTACTTC

abundance: -
j_gene: TRBJ1-1
len: 15
d_gene: TRBD1
v_gene: TRBV5-1
CDR3aa: CASRQSGQGTTEAFF
CDR3nt: TGCGCCAGCAGACAGAGTGGACAGGGGACCACTGAAGCTTTCTTT

abundance: -
j_gene: TRBJ2-1
len: 16
d_gene: TRBD1
v_gene: TRBV11-2
CDR3aa: CASSVIMGQAFREQFF
CDR3nt: TGTGCCAGCAGCGTAATCATGGGACAGGCCTTCAGGGAGCAGTTCTTC

abundance: -
j_gene: TRBJ1-3
len: 15
d_gene: -
v_gene: TRBV5-1
CDR3aa: CASSLGTDSGNTIYF
CDR3nt: TGCGCCAGCAGCTTGGGGACAGACTCTGGAAACACCATATATTTT

abundance: -
j_gene: TRBJ1-1
len: 13
d_gene: -
v_gene: TRBV29-1
CDR3aa: CSVEELLNTEAFF
CDR3nt: TGCAGCGTTGAAGAACTCCTGAACACTGAAGCTTTCTTT

abundance: -
j_gene: TRBJ1-6
len: 14
d_gene: -
v_gene: TRBV12-5
CDR3aa: CASGLGGRETPLHF
CDR3nt: TGTGCTAGTGGTTTGGGGGGAAGGGAGACACCCCTCCACTTT

abundance: medium-sized
j_gene: TRBJ1-2
len: 13
d_gene: -
v_gene: TRBV19
CDR3aa: CASSIGGFYGYTF
CDR3nt: TGTGCCAGTAGTATTGGAGGATTCTATGGCTACACCTTC

abundance: once
j_gene: TRBJ1-2
len: 16
d_gene: -
v_gene: TRBV7-2
CDR3aa: CASSLRPVQGGYGYTF
CDR3nt: TGTGCCAGCAGCTTACGTCCCGTCCAGGGTGGCTATGGCTACACCTTC

abundance: -
j_gene: TRBJ1-1
len: 17
d_gene: TRBD1
v_gene: TRBV28
CDR3aa: CASSPRPGTAMNTEAFF
CDR3nt: TGTGCCAGCAGTCCTCGACCCGGGACAGCCATGAACACTGAAGCTTTCTTT

abundance: once
j_gene: TRBJ1-5
len: 13
d_gene: -
v_gene: TRBV21-1
CDR3aa: CANRQGCNQPQHF
CDR3nt: TGTGCCAACAGACAGGGCTGCAATCAGCCCCAGCATTTT

abundance: once
j_gene: TRBJ2-5
len: 16
d_gene: TRBD2
v_gene: TRBV11-2
CDR3aa: CASSFYSGGAKETQYF
CDR3nt: TGTGCCAGCAGCTTCTATAGCGGGGGGGCAAAAGAGACCCAGTACTTC

abundance: few
j_gene: TRBJ1-5
len: 13
d_gene: TRBD1
v_gene: TRBV10-3
CDR3aa: CAISSDRDQPQHF
CDR3nt: TGTGCCATCAGTTCGGACAGGGATCAGCCCCAGCATTTT

abundance: -
j_gene: TRBJ1-2
len: 15
d_gene: TRBD1
v_gene: TRBV27
CDR3aa: CASSATGTFPIGYTF
CDR3nt: TGTGCCAGCAGTGCGACAGGGACGTTCCCCATCGGCTACACCTTC

abundance: -
j_gene: TRBJ1-4
len: 16
d_gene: TRBD1
v_gene: TRBV7-9
CDR3aa: CASSSNTGVASEKLFF
CDR3nt: TGTGCCAGCAGCTCGAATACAGGGGTAGCGAGCGAAAAACTGTTTTTT

abundance: once
j_gene: TRBJ1-6
len: 12
d_gene: -
v_gene: TRBV19
CDR3aa: CASSTINSPLHF
CDR3nt: TGTGCCAGTAGTACTATTAATTCACCCCTCCACTTT

abundance: -
j_gene: TRBJ2-7
len: 13
d_gene: -
v_gene: TRBV27
CDR3aa: CATSPGAAYEQYF
CDR3nt: TGTGCCACTTCCCCGGGAGCAGCCTACGAGCAGTACTTC

abundance: -
j_gene: TRBJ2-5
len: 16
d_gene: TRBD1
v_gene: TRBV7-2
CDR3aa: CASSSLRQGARETQYF
CDR3nt: TGTGCCAGCAGCTCTTTAAGACAGGGGGCGCGTGAGACCCAGTACTTC

abundance: -
j_gene: TRBJ2-3
len: 19
d_gene: TRBD2
v_gene: TRBV18
CDR3aa: CASSPLGLAGGSSTDTQYF
CDR3nt: TGTGCCAGCTCACCACTCGGACTAGCGGGGGGGTCTAGCACAGATACGCAGTATTTT

abundance: -
j_gene: TRBJ1-3
len: 16
d_gene: -
v_gene: TRBV28
CDR3aa: CASSLFAGTTGNTIYF
CDR3nt: TGTGCCAGCAGTTTATTTGCAGGGACTACTGGAAACACCATATATTTT

abundance: -
j_gene: TRBJ2-1
len: 15
d_gene: TRBD2
v_gene: TRBV11-3
CDR3aa: CASSGTSGGYNEQFF
CDR3nt: TGTGCCAGCAGCGGTACTAGCGGGGGCTACAATGAGCAGTTCTTC

abundance: once
j_gene: TRBJ1-3
len: 8
d_gene: -
v_gene: TRBV7-9
CDR3aa: CASSPGYF
CDR3nt: TGTGCCAGCAGCCCCGGATATTTT

abundance: few
j_gene: TRBJ1-2
len: 16
d_gene: -
v_gene: TRBV6-4
CDR3aa: CASSDSTQGESDGYTF
CDR3nt: TGTGCCAGCAGTGACTCCACACAGGGCGAGTCGGATGGCTACACCTTC

abundance: -
j_gene: TRBJ2-7
len: 13
d_gene: TRBD1
v_gene: TRBV12-3/TRBV12-4
CDR3aa: CASSPDRGHEQYF
CDR3nt: TGTGCCAGCAGTCCGGACAGGGGGCACGAGCAGTACTTC

abundance: -
j_gene: TRBJ1-1
len: 13
d_gene: -
v_gene: TRBV11-2
CDR3aa: CASSFGPLAEAFF
CDR3nt: TGTGCCAGCAGCTTTGGGCCATTGGCTGAAGCTTTCTTT

abundance: -
j_gene: TRBJ1-1
len: 15
d_gene: -
v_gene: TRBV27
CDR3aa: CASNVNRAWNTEAFF
CDR3nt: TGTGCCAGCAACGTAAACAGGGCTTGGAACACTGAAGCTTTCTTT

abundance: -
j_gene: TRBJ2-3
len: 14
d_gene: TRBD2
v_gene: TRBV11-1
CDR3aa: CASSFSGGADTQYF
CDR3nt: TGTGCCAGCAGCTTTAGCGGGGGGGCAGATACGCAGTATTTT

abundance: -
j_gene: TRBJ2-1
len: 14
d_gene: -
v_gene: TRBV7-2
CDR3aa: CASSSSPSYNEQFF
CDR3nt: TGTGCCAGCAGCTCCAGTCCCTCCTACAATGAGCAGTTCTTC

abundance: -
j_gene: TRBJ2-7
len: 14
d_gene: TRBD1
v_gene: TRBV2
CDR3aa: CASSYRGSNGRQYF
CDR3nt: TGTGCCAGCAGTTACAGGGGGAGTAATGGCAGGCAGTACTTC

abundance: -
j_gene: TRBJ1-4
len: 14
d_gene: TRBD1
v_gene: TRBV2
CDR3aa: CASSDRQGWEKLFF
CDR3nt: TGTGCCAGCAGTGACCGACAGGGCTGGGAAAAACTGTTTTTT

abundance: -
j_gene: TRBJ1-1
len: 14
d_gene: -
v_gene: TRBV2
CDR3aa: CASTPLAGRNEAFF
CDR3nt: TGTGCCAGCACCCCGTTGGCGGGGCGCAATGAAGCTTTCTTT

abundance: -
j_gene: TRBJ2-5
len: 15
d_gene: TRBD1
v_gene: TRBV9
CDR3aa: CASSVEGRGKETQYF
CDR3nt: TGTGCCAGCAGCGTAGAAGGCAGGGGGAAAGAGACCCAGTACTTC

abundance: few
j_gene: TRBJ1-2
len: 14
d_gene: -
v_gene: TRBV27
CDR3aa: CASSSSTRYYGYTF
CDR3nt: TGTGCCAGCAGTTCCTCGACACGATATTATGGCTACACCTTC

abundance: -
j_gene: TRBJ2-1
len: 14
d_gene: TRBD2
v_gene: TRBV30
CDR3aa: CAWSAGLDMNEQFF
CDR3nt: TGTGCCTGGAGCGCGGGACTAGATATGAATGAGCAGTTCTTC

abundance: -
j_gene: TRBJ1-2
len: 13
d_gene: -
v_gene: TRBV28
CDR3aa: CASTPWNRVGYTF
CDR3nt: TGTGCCAGCACACCCTGGAACAGGGTTGGCTACACCTTC

abundance: few
j_gene: TRBJ1-4
len: 14
d_gene: -
v_gene: TRBV6-1
CDR3aa: CASSDKGANEKLFF
CDR3nt: TGTGCCAGCAGTGACAAGGGGGCTAATGAAAAACTGTTTTTT

abundance: -
j_gene: TRBJ2-2
len: 19
d_gene: -
v_gene: TRBV7-2
CDR3aa: CASSFSARAFQPYAGELFF
CDR3nt: TGTGCCAGCAGCTTCTCCGCCAGGGCGTTCCAACCCTATGCCGGGGAGCTGTTTTTT

abundance: -
j_gene: TRBJ1-3
len: 15
d_gene: TRBD1
v_gene: TRBV2
CDR3aa: CASSERDRGYDTIYF
CDR3nt: TGTGCCAGCAGTGAGAGGGACAGGGGGTACGACACCATATATTTT

abundance: -
j_gene: TRBJ1-5
len: 13
d_gene: -
v_gene: TRBV7-9
CDR3aa: CASSLGTDQPQHF
CDR3nt: TGTGCCAGCAGCTTAGGGACTGATCAGCCCCAGCATTTT

abundance: -
j_gene: TRBJ1-6
len: 15
d_gene: -
v_gene: TRBV10-3
CDR3aa: CAISESQGGNSPLHF
CDR3nt: TGTGCCATCAGTGAGTCGCAGGGCGGTAATTCACCCCTCCACTTT

abundance: -
j_gene: TRBJ2-1
len: 11
d_gene: -
v_gene: TRBV14
CDR3aa: CASSQNRLQFF
CDR3nt: TGTGCCAGCAGCCAAAACCGACTACAGTTCTTC

abundance: -
j_gene: TRBJ2-5
len: 15
d_gene: -
v_gene: TRBV19
CDR3aa: CATTLTGGGRETQYF
CDR3nt: TGTGCCACCACCCTAACAGGGGGAGGGCGAGAGACCCAGTACTTC

abundance: -
j_gene: TRBJ1-6
len: 17
d_gene: -
v_gene: TRBV5-1
CDR3aa: CASSSRGVGSYNSPLHF
CDR3nt: TGCGCCAGCAGCTCCCGGGGTGTAGGCTCCTATAATTCACCCCTCCACTTT